The clone carrying this TCR beta chain was detected many times. These data come from a study of T-cell reconstitution after alpha-beta-depleted transplantation in children. Unique molecular identifiers featured in how the TCRbeta library was prepared. MiXCR was run by TCRdb on the PCR reads, yielding one entry per CDR3 protein. The sample includes about 230,000 distinct CDR3 sequences, around 9.6% seen only once; the top ten take 5% to 7%. V lost 5 bases, J lost 2 bases, and 11 bases lay in between. The CDR3 has 14 residues. Germline values: CDR1 ENHRY, CDR2 SYGVKD. This sample comprised PBMCs from the stem cell graft donor, obtained from the stem cell graft. V usage is TRBV10-3 and J usage is TRBJ2-3; D is undetermined. The receptor comes from a human donor who donated a stem cell graft to a child with acute lymphoblastic leukemia. The CDR3 reads CAISPLWDTDTQYF. The CDR3, as DNA: TGTGCCATCAGTCCCCTCTGGGACACAGATACGCAGTATTTT.